The 20 T cell receptor beta chains below all came from one sample that was sequenced in a study of CD8 T cells in ankylosing spondylitis. TCRdb processed the 5' RACE reads anew with MiXCR; each CDR3 protein has one entry. Among about 140,000 distinct CDR3 sequences listed, about 8% were seen once. The sequenced sample was synovial fluid, either unsorted or a sorted T cell fraction (not recorded which). The source is a male donor with ankylosing spondylitis.

In its sample, this clonotype was seen a few times. The chain carries TRBV2 and TRBJ1-1, with 7 bases that match TRBD1. Trimming took 6 bases from V and 5 from J; bases not matched to a gene: 9. The CDR3 runs 14 residues. From germline, CDR1 is SNHLY and CDR2 FYNNEI. The CDR3 sequence is CASRERQGRTEAFF. CDR3 coding DNA: TGTGCCAGCAGGGAAAGACAGGGTCGGACTGAAGCTTTCTTT.

This clonotype was detected ten times or more. This chain joins TRBV7-2 and TRBJ2-7, with 7 bases lining up with TRBD1. V lost 5 bases and J lost 2; bases outside the gene matches: 9. Germline V lookup: CDR1 SGHTA, CDR2 FQGNSA. The CDR3 totals 15 residues. The CDR3: CASSTTRQGTYEQYF. DNA of the CDR3: TGTGCCAGCAGCACCACCAGACAGGGAACCTACGAGCAGTACTTC.

This sequence joins TRBV5-6 and TRBJ1-1; D is perhaps TRBD1 (5 bases). V lost 4 bases to trimming and J lost 8 bases, with 24 bases between them. This CDR3 comprises 16 residues. Germline V gene sequence: CDR1 SGHDT, CDR2 YYEEEE. CDR3 protein: CASSALIRDSVFEAFF. The CDR3 DNA is TGTGCCAGCAGCGCTTTAATCCGGGACTCCGTCTTCGAAGCTTTCTTT.

In this sample, this clonotype turned up many times. DNA for the CDR3: TGTGCCAGCAGCTTTGGACAGGGGGCAGGCGAGCAGTACTTC. Its protein product is CASSFGQGAGEQYF. The chain couples TRBV7-8 to TRBJ2-7; TRBD1 matches at 11 bases. The CDR3 loop spans 14 amino acids. Germline CDR1 and CDR2: SGHVS and FQNEAQ. Trimming cost V 3 bases and J 6 bases; bases outside gene matches: 4.

In this sample, this clonotype turned up many times. For the CDR3, the DNA is TGCGCCAGCAGCTTGCGAGCGACGAACACCGGGGAGCTGTTTTTT. It yields the protein CASSLRATNTGELFF. The rearrangement links TRBV5-1 to TRBJ2-2; no reliable D call. The CDR3 loop spans 15 amino acids. V was clipped by 1 base and J by 0 bases, with 7 bases between them. The germline V gene has CDR1 SGHRS and CDR2 YFSETQ.

This clonotype was counted ten times or more. V usage is TRBV4-1 and J usage is TRBJ1-3, with D uncertain. Germline V gene data show CDR1 as MGHRA and CDR2 as YSYEKL. V lost 0 bases, J lost 9 bases, and 9 bases lay in between. The CDR3 consists of 13 residues. CDR3 bases: TGCGCCAGCAGCCAAGAAGGGTTTACCACCATATATTTT. This encodes CASSQEGFTTIYF.

The gene calls are TRBV9 and TRBJ2-1; possible D gene TRBD2, 6 bases. Trimming removed 2 bases from V and 16 bases from J, with 16 bases in between. The CDR3 length is 12 residues. Germline V gene data show CDR1 as SGDLS and CDR2 as YYNGEE. In DNA, the CDR3 is TGTGCCAGCAGCGTCTCTGGACTATTCCTCTTCTTC. Translated, it gives CASSVSGLFLFF.

This rearrangement joins TRBV27 to TRBJ1-2; D unresolved. The CDR3 contains 15 residues. The V end was cut by 6 bases, the J end by 7 bases, with 21 bases between. Germline CDR1 and CDR2: MNHEY and SMNVEV (reference sequence). The CDR3 DNA follows: TGTGCCAGCAGCCCGAAGGGAGTAGAGAGTCCTGGCTACACCTTC. Translation: CASSPKGVESPGYTF.

Ten or more counts support this clonotype. The chain joins TRBV5-1 to TRBJ2-7; TRBD1 matches 9 bases. V shed 4 bases and J 5 bases; nucleotides not matched to a gene: 7. CDR3 length: 14 amino acids. CDR1 is SGHRS, CDR2 YFSETQ, per germline. The CDR3 reads CASSRDRAFNEQYF. CDR3 coding DNA: TGCGCCAGCAGCAGGGACAGGGCCTTTAACGAGCAGTACTTC.

This clonotype turned up a few times. The chain is built from TRBV28 and TRBJ2-6; D possibly corresponds to TRBD2 (5 bases). The germline V gene encodes CDR1 MDHEN and CDR2 SYDVKM. Trimming cost V 7 bases and J 4 bases, with 11 bases left between them. The CDR3 covers 14 residues. CDR3 in DNA: TGTGCCAGCATCGACTCGGGGGGGGCCAACGTCCTGACTTTC. Protein product: CASIDSGGANVLTF.

The V and J genes are TRBV20-1 and TRBJ2-1; 8 bases are a match to TRBD2. V was clipped by 5 bases and J by 14 bases; unmatched bases: 8. Germline V CDR1 and CDR2: DFQATT, SNEGSKA (reference sequence). The CDR3 totals 11 residues. The CDR3 DNA reads TGCAGTGCTGGTTCTAGCGGGTTGAAGTTCTTC. Protein sequence: CSAGSSGLKFF.

This clonotype was counted only a few times. This chain links TRBV20-1 with TRBJ2-5, with D maybe TRBD1 (5 bases). The germline V and J ends were trimmed by 2 bases and 3 bases, with 10 bases remaining between them. The germline gives CDR1 DFQATT, CDR2 SNEGSKA (reference sequence). The CDR3 loop spans 13 amino acids. The CDR3 nucleotides are TGCAGTGCTAGACCGGACATTAAAGAGACCCAGTACTTC. Translated, it gives CSARPDIKETQYF.

The genes are TRBV9 and TRBJ1-4, with D possibly TRBD1 on 5 matching bases. This CDR3 region has 19 residues. Germline V lookup: CDR1 SGDLS, CDR2 YYNGEE. V lost 4 bases and J lost 0, with 22 bases in between. The CDR3 reads CASSPYPPGTPATNEKLFF. The CDR3 DNA follows: TGTGCCAGCAGCCCTTACCCTCCCGGGACGCCTGCAACTAATGAAAAACTGTTTTTT.

This clonotype has ten or more counts. The V gene is TRBV11-2, the J gene TRBJ1-1; TRBD1 might be the D (6 bases). Per germline, CDR1 SGHAT and CDR2 FQNNGV. Trimming took 3 bases from V and 0 from J, leaving 14 bases between them. The CDR3 has 16 amino acids. CDR3 protein: CASSLITGDMNTEAFF. For the CDR3, the DNA is TGTGCCAGCAGCTTGATAACGGGGGACATGAACACTGAAGCTTTCTTT.

This clonotype was recorded at least ten times. The chain carries TRBV5-1 and TRBJ2-7; 7 nucleotides align to TRBD1. This CDR3 is built from 14 residues. Losses at the gene ends were 0 bases for V and 2 bases for J; bases not matched to a gene: 2. From germline, CDR1 is SGHRS and CDR2 YFSETQ. The CDR3 region is CASSLVGGAYEQYF. The CDR3, as DNA: TGCGCCAGCAGCTTGGTAGGGGGCGCCTACGAGCAGTACTTC. Based on the CDR3 plus reference TRBV5-1 and TRBJ2-7, the full variable domain is KAGVTQTPRYLIKTRGQQVTLSCSPISGHRSVSWYQQTPGQGLQFLFEYFSETQRNKGNFPGRFSGRQFSNSRSEMNVSTLELGDSALYLCASSLVGGAYEQYFGPGTRLTVT.

This clonotype has more than one count but fewer than ten. A read error may account for a junction end that differs from germline. The rearrangement links TRBV7-2 to TRBJ2-7; TRBD2 matches 9 bases. CDR1 is SGHTA, CDR2 FQGNSA, per germline. This CDR3 comprises 14 residues. The CDR3 DNA reads as TGTGCCAGCAGGTTAGCGGGAGATAGTTACGAGCAGTACTTC. Translating gives CASRLAGDSYEQYF. The full variable domain, in which reference TRBV7-2 and TRBJ2-7 provide the parts outside the CDR3, is GAGVSQSPSNKVTEKGKDVELRCDPISGHTALYWYRQSLGQGLEFLIYFQGNSAPDKSGLPSDRFSAERTGGSVSTLTIQRTQQEDSAVYLCASRLAGDSYEQYFGPGTRLTVT.

The rearrangement joins TRBV6-5 to TRBJ2-5; 9 nucleotides match TRBD1. Trimming removed 2 bases from V and 9 bases from J; junction bases left unmatched: 7. Germline V gives CDR1 MNHEY, CDR2 SVGAGI. This CDR3 has 14 amino acids. The CDR3, as DNA: TGTGCCAGCAGTTACGACAGGGGGGGTCGGGCCCAGTACTTC. Translation: CASSYDRGGRAQYF.

In its sample, this clonotype was seen many times. The chain links TRBV6-5 to TRBJ1-2; 8 bases line up with TRBD1. CDR1 is MNHEY and CDR2 is SVGAGI in the germline V gene. This CDR3 contains 13 residues. V gave up 2 bases and J gave up 7 bases; unmatched junction bases: 3. The CDR3 sequence: CASSYQGATGYTF. In nucleotides, the CDR3 is TGTGCCAGCAGTTACCAGGGGGCGACTGGCTACACCTTC.

At least ten counts were recorded for this clonotype. The chain uses TRBV5-6 and TRBJ2-1; the match to TRBD2 covers 9 bases. J was trimmed by 6 bases and V by 1 base; bases with no gene match: 11. The length of the CDR3 is 17 residues. Looked up from germline, CDR1 is SGHDT and CDR2 is YYEEEE. The CDR3 sequence is CASSLSLGGGVPNEQFF. The CDR3 DNA is TGTGCCAGCAGCTTGAGTCTTGGCGGGGGGGTCCCCAATGAGCAGTTCTTC. Using reference TRBV5-6 and TRBJ2-1 for the parts outside the CDR3, the full variable domain is DAGVTQSPTHLIKTRGQQVTLRCSPKSGHDTVSWYQQALGQGPQFIFQYYEEEERQRGNFPDRFSGHQFPNYSSELNVNALLLGDSALYLCASSLSLGGGVPNEQFFGPGTRLTVL.

The CDR3 nucleotides are TGTGCCAGCAGCGCCGGCGGGACCCAGTACTTC. Protein: CASSAGGTQYF. This chain links TRBV7-9 with TRBJ2-5; D is uncertain. The germline V and J ends were trimmed by 5 bases and 7 bases, with 8 bases remaining between them. CDR1 is SEHNR and CDR2 is FQNEAQ in the germline V gene (reference sequence). There are 11 residues in the CDR3.